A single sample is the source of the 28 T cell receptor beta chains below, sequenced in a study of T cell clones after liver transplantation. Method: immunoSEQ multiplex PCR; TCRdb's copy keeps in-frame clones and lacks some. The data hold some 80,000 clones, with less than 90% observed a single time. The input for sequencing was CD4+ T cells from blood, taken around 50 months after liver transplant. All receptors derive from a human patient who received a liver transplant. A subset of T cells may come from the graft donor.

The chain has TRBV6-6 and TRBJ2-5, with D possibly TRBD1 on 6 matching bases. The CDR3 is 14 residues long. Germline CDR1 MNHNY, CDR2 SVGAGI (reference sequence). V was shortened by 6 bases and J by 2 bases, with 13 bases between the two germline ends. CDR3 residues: CASSPRQVQETQYF. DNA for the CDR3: TGTGCCAGCAGCCCCCGACAGGTACAAGAGACCCAGTACTTC.

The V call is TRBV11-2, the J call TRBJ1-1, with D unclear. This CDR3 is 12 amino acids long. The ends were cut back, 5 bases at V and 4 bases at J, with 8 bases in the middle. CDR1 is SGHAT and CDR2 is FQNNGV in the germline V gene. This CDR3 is CASSRVGTEAFF. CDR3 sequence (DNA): TGTGCCAGCAGCCGAGTGGGCACTGAAGCTTTCTTT.

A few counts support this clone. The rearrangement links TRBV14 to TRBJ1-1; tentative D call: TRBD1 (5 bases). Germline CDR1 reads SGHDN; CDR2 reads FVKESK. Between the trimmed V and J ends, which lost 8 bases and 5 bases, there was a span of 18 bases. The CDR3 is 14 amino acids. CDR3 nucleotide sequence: TGTGCCAGCCGCGCCATTATGGGGGGGACTGAAGCTTTCTTT. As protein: CASRAIMGGTEAFF.

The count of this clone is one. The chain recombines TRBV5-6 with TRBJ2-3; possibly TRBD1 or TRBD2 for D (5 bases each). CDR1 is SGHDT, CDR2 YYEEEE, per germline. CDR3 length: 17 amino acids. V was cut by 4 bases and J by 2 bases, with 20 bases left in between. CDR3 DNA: TGTGCCAGCAGCGCCTCCGGGACCTGGGCCGCCACAGATACGCAGTATTTT. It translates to CASSASGTWAATDTQYF.

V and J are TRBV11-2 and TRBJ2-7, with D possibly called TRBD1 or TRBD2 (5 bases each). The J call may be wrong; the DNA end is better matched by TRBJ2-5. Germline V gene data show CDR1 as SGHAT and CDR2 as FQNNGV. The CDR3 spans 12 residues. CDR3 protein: CASSLVGQTQYF. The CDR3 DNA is TGTGCCAGCAGCTTAGTGGGACAGACCCAGTACTTC.

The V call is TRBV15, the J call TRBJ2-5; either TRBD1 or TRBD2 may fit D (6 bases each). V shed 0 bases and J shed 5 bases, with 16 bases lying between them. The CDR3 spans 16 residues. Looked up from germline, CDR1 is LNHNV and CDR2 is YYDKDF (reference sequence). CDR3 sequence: CATSRDGGLAGETQYF. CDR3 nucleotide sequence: TGTGCCACCAGCAGAGATGGGGGGCTAGCCGGGGAGACCCAGTACTTC.

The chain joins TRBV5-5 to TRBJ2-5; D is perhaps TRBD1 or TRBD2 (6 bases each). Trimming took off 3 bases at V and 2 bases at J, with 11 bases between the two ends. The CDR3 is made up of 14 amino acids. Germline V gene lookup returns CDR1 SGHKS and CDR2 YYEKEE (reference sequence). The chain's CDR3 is CASSSEGTQETQYF. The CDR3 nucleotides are TGTGCCAGCAGCTCGGAGGGGACACAAGAGACCCAGTACTTC.

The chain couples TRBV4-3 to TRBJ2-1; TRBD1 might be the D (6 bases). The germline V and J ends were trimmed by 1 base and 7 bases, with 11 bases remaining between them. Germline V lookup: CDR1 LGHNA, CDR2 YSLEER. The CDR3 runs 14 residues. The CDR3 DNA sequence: TGCGCCAGCAGCCAAGCGGGACAAACAAATGAGCAGTTCTTC. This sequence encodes CASSQAGQTNEQFF.

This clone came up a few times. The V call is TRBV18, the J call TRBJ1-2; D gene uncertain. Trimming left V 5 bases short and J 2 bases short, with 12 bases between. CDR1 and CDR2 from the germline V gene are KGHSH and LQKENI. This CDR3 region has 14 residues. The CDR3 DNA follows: TGTGCCAGCTCAGTGGACGGCCTGAACTATGGCTACACCTTC. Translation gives CASSVDGLNYGYTF.

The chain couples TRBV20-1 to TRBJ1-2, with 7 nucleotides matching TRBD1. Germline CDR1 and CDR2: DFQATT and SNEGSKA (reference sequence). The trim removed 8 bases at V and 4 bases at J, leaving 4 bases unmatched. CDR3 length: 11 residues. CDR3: CSTGEGYGYTF. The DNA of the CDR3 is TGCAGTACAGGGGAGGGCTATGGCTACACCTTC.

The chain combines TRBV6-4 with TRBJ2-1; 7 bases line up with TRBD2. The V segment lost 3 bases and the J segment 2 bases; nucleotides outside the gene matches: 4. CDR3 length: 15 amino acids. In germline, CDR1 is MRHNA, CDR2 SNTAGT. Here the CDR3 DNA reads TGTGCCAGCAGTGAGTCTAGCGGCACCTACAATGAGCAGTTCTTC. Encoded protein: CASSESSGTYNEQFF.

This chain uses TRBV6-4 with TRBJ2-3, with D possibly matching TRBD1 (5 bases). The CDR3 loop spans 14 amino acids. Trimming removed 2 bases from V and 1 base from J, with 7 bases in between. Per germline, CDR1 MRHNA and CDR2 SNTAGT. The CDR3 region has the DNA TGTGCCAGCAGTGACCAGGGTGGCACAGATACGCAGTATTTT. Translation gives CASSDQGGTDTQYF.

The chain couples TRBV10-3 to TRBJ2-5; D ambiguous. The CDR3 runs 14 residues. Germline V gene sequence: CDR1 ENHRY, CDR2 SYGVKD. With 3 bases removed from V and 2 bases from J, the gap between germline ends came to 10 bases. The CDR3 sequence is CAISDGPSQETQYF. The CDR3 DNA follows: TGTGCCATCAGTGACGGACCCTCACAAGAGACCCAGTACTTC.

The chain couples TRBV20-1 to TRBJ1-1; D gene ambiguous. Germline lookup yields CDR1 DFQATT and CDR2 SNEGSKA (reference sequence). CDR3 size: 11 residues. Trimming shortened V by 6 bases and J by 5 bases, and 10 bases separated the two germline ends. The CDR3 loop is CSAGGRTEAFF. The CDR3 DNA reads TGCAGTGCCGGCGGAAGGACTGAAGCTTTCTTT.

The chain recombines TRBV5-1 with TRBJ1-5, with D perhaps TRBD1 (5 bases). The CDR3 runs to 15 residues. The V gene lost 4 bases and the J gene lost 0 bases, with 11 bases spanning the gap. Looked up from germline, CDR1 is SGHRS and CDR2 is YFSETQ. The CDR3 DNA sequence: TGCGCCAGCAGCCCGGGGACGGGTAGCAATCAGCCCCAGCATTTT. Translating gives CASSPGTGSNQPQHF.

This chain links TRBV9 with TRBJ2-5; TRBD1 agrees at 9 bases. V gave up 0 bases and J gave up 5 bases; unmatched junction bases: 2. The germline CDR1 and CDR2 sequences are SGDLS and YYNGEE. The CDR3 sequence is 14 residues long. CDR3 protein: CASSVDRGPETQYF. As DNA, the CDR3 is TGTGCCAGCAGCGTAGACAGGGGGCCGGAGACCCAGTACTTC.

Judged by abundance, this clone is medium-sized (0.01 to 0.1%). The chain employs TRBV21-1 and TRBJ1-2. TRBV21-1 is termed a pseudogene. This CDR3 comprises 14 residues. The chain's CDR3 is CASSNGEENYGYTF. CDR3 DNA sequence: TGTGCCAGCAGCAATGGGGAAGAGAACTATGGCTACACCTTC.

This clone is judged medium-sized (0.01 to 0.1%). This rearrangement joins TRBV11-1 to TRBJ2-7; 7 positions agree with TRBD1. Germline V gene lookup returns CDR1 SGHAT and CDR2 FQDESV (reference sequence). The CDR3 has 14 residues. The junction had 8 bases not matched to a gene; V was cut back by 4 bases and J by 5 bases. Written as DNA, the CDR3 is TGTGCCAGCAGCTCGGACAGGTCAGCCCACGAGCAGTACTTC. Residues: CASSSDRSAHEQYF. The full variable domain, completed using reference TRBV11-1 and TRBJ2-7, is EAEVAQSPRYKITEKSQAVAFWCDPISGHATLYWYRQILGQGPELLVQFQDESVVDDSQLPKDRFSAERLKGVDSTLKIQPAELGDSAMYLCASSSDRSAHEQYFGPGTRLTVT.

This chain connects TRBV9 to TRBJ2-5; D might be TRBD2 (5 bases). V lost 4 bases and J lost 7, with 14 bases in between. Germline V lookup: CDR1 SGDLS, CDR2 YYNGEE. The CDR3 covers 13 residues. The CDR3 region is CASSLKDSMTQYF. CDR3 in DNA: TGTGCCAGCAGCCTGAAGGACTCGATGACCCAGTACTTC.

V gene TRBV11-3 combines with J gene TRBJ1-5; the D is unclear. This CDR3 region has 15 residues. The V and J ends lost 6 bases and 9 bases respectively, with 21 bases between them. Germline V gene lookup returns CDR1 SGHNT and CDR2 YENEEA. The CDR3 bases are TGTGCCAGCAGGGACCGTAGGTCCGAGGTGCTGCCCCAGCATTTT. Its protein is CASRDRRSEVLPQHF.

This chain's CDR3 is CAISVSQLRGPGNTIYF. The CDR3 nucleotides are TGTGCCATCAGTGTGAGTCAGCTGAGGGGCCCTGGAAACACCATATATTTT. V is TRBV10-3 and J is TRBJ1-3; possible D gene TRBD1, 5 bases. Germline CDR1 reads ENHRY; CDR2 reads SYGVKD. The CDR3 spans 17 residues. V dropped 4 bases and J dropped 2 bases, with 18 bases sitting between them.

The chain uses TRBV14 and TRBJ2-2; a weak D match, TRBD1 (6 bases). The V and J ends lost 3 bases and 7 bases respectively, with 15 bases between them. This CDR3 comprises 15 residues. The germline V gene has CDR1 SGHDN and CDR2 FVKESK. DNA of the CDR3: TGTGCCAGCAGCCATGAACAGGGTGGGATCGGGGAGCTGTTTTTT. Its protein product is CASSHEQGGIGELFF.

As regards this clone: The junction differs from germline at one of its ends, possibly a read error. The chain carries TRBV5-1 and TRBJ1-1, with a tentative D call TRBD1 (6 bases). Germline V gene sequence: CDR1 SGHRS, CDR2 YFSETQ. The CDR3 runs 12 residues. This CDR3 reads CAGRGGGTEAFF. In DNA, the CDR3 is TGCGCCGGCAGGGGTGGAGGAACTGAAGCTTTCTTT. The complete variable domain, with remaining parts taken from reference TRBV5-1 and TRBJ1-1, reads KAGVTQTPRYLIKTRGQQVTLSCSPISGHRSVSWYQQTPGQGLQFLFEYFSETQRNKGNFPGRFSGRQFSNSRSEMNVSTLELGDSALYLCAGRGGGTEAFFGQGTRLTVV.

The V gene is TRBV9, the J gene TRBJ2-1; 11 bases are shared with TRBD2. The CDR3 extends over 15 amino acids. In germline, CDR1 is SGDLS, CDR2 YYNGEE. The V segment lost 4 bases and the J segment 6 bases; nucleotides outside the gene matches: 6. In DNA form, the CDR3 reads TGTGCCAGCAGCCCGGGACTAGCGGTTCTCAATGAGCAGTTCTTC. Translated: CASSPGLAVLNEQFF.

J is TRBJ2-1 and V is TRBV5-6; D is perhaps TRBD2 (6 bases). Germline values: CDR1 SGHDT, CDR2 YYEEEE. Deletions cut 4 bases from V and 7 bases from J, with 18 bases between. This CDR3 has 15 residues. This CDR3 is CASSPTATGRNEQFF. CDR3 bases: TGTGCCAGCAGCCCGACCGCCACGGGGAGGAATGAGCAGTTCTTC.

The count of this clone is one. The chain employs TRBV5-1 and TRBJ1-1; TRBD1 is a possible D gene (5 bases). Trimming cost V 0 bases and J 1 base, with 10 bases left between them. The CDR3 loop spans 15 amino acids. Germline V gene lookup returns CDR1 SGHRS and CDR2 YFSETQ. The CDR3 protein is CASSLVSTGNTEAFF. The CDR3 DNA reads TGCGCCAGCAGCTTGGTTAGTACAGGGAACACTGAAGCTTTCTTT.

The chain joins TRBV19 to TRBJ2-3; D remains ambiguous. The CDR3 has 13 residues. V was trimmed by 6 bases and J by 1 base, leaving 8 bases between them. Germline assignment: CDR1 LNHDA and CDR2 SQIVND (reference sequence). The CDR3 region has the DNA TGTGCCAGTAGCAAGGCCCGCACAGATACGCAGTATTTT. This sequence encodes CASSKARTDTQYF.

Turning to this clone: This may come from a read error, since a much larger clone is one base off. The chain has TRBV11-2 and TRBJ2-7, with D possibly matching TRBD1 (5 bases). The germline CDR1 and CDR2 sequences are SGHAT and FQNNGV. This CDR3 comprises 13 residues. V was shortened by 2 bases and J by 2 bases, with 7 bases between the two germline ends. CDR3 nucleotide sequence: TGTGCCAGCAGCTTACAGGGTACCTACGAGCAGTACTTC. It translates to CASSLQGTYEQYF.